What follows describes a single T cell receptor (beta chain). Primers: 60 Vbeta forward and 13 Jbeta reverse. The assay was immunoSEQ multiplex PCR, and TCRdb's table has in-frame clones only and misses some. Its table lists fewer than 150,000 clones. The data were taken from a study of cytomegalovirus exposure and HLA in healthy donors. Germline assignment: CDR1 SEHNR and CDR2 FQNEAQ (reference sequence). This CDR3 has 16 residues. The V segment lost 3 bases and the J segment 2 bases; nucleotides outside the gene matches: 4. The chain carries TRBV7-9 and TRBJ2-7; TRBD2 matches 13 bases. The clonotype originates from a man in his forties in good health and CMV-seronegative. Sequencing was carried out using PBMCs. CDR3: CASSFGLAGAPYEQYF. The CDR3 coding sequence is TGTGCCAGCAGCTTCGGACTAGCGGGGGCCCCCTACGAGCAGTACTTC.